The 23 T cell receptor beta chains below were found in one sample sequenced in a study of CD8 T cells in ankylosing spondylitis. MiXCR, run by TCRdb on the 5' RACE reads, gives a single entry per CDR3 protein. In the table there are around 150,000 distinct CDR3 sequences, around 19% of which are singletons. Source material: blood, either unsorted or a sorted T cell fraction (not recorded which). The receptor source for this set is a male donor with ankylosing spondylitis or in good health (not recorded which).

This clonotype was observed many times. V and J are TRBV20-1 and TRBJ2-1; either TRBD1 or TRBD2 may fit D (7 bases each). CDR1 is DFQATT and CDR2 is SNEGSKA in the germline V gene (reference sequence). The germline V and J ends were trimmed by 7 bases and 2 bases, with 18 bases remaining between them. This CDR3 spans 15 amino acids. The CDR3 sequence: CSGVASGGAYNEQFF. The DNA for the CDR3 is TGCAGTGGGGTGGCCTCAGGGGGGGCCTACAATGAGCAGTTCTTC.

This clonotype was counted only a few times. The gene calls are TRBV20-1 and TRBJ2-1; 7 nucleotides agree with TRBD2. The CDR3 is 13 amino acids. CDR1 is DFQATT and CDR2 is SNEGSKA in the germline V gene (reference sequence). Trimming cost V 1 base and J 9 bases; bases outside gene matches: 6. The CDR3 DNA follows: TGCAGTGCTAGAGGCGGGAGATGGAGTGAGCAGTTCTTC. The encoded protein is CSARGGRWSEQFF.

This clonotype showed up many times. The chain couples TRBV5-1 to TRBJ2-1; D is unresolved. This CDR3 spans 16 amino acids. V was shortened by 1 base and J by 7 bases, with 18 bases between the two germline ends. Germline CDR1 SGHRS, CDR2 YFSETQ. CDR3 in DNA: TGCGCCAGCAGCTTGTTTCTGGAGATGGTAAAAAATGAGCAGTTCTTC. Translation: CASSLFLEMVKNEQFF.

CDR3 sequence: CASSPPGVTYEQYF. The DNA of the CDR3 is TGTGCCAGCAGTCCCCCGGGGGTTACCTACGAGCAGTACTTC. The chain has TRBV28 and TRBJ2-7; D is perhaps TRBD2 (6 bases). V was pared by 5 bases and J by 2 bases, with 13 bases between. Germline CDR1 reads MDHEN; CDR2 reads SYDVKM. This CDR3 has 14 residues. Looking up the rest from reference TRBV28 and TRBJ2-7 gives the full variable domain: DVKVTQSSRYLVKRTGEKVFLECVQDMDHENMFWYRQDPGLGLRLIYFSYDVKMKEKGDIPEGYSVSREKKERFSLILESASTNQTSMYLCASSPPGVTYEQYFGPGTRLTVT.

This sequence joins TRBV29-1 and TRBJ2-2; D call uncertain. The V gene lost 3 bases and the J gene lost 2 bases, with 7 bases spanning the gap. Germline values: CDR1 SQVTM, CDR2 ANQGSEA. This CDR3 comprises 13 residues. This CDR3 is CSVDLANTGELFF. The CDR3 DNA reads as TGCAGCGTTGACCTGGCCAACACCGGGGAGCTGTTTTTT.

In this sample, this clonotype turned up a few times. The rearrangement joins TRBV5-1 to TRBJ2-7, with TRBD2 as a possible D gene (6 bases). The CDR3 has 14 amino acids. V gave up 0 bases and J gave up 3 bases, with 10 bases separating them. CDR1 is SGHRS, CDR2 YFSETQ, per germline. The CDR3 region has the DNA TGCGCCAGCAGCTTGGTAGCGGATTACTACGAGCAGTACTTC. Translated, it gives CASSLVADYYEQYF.

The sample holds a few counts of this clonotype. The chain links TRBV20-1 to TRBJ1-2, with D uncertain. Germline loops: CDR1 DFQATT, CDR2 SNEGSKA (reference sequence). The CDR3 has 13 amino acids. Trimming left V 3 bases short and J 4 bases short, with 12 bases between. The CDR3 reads CSASLSGRYGYTF. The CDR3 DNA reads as TGCAGTGCTAGCCTCTCCGGCCGCTATGGCTACACCTTC.

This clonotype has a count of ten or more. CDR3 loop: CSARSGETQYF. The CDR3 coding sequence is TGCAGTGCTAGATCAGGGGAGACCCAGTACTTC. V usage is TRBV20-1 and J usage is TRBJ2-5; D is perhaps TRBD1 (5 bases). V lost 2 bases, J lost 5 bases, and 6 bases lay in between. In germline, CDR1 is DFQATT, CDR2 SNEGSKA (reference sequence). The CDR3 has 11 amino acids.

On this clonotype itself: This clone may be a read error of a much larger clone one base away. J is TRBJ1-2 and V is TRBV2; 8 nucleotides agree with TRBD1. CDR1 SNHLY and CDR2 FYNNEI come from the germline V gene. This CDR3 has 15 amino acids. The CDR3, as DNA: TGTACCAGCGCAGCATCCGGGACAGGAGACTATGGCTACACCTTC. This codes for CTSAASGTGDYGYTF.

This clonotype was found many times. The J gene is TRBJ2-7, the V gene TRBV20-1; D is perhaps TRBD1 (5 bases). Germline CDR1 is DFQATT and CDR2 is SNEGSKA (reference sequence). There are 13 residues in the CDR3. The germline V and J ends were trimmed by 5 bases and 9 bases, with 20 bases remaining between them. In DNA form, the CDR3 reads TGCAGTGCTGGGCCGGACACAAGTATTGGGCAGTACTTC. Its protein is CSAGPDTSIGQYF.

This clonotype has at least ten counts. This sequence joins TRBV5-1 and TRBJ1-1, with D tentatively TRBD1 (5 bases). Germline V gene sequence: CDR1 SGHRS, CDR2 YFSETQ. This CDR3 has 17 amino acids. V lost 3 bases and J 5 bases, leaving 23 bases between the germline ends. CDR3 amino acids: CASSSYLEDGARTEAFF. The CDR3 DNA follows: TGCGCCAGCAGCTCCTATCTGGAGGACGGGGCGCGGACTGAAGCTTTCTTT.

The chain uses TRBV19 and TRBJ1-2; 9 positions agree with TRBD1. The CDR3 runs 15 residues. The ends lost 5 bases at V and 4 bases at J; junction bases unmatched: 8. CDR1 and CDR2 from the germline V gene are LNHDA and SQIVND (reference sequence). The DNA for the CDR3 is TGTGCCAGTAGTTCCGACAGGGGGACGGTCTATGGCTACACCTTC. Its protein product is CASSSDRGTVYGYTF.

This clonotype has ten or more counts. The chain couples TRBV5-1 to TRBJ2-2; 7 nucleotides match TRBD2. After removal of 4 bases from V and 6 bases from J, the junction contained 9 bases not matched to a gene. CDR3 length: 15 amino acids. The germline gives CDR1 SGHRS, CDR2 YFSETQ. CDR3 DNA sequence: TGCGCCAGCAGCGTACTAGCGACTACCCCCGGGGAGCTGTTTTTT. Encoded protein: CASSVLATTPGELFF.

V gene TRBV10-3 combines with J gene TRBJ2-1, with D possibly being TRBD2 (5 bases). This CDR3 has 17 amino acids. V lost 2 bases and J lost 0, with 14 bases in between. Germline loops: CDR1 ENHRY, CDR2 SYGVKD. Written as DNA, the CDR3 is TGTGCCATCAGTGAGCGGGGAAGCGGCCTCTCCTACAATGAGCAGTTCTTC. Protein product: CAISERGSGLSYNEQFF.

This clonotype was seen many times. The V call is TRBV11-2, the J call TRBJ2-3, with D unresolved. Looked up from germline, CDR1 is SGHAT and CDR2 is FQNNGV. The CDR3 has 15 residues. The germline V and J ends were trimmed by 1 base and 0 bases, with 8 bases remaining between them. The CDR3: CASSLVRESTDTQYF. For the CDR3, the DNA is TGTGCCAGCAGCTTAGTGCGCGAAAGCACAGATACGCAGTATTTT.

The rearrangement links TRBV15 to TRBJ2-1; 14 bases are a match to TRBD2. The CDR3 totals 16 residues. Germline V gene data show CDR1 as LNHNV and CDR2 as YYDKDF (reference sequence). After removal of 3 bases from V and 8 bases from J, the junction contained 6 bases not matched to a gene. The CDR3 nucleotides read TGTGCCACCAGCAGCGGACTAGCGGGAGGTAGGGATGAGCAGTTCTTC. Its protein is CATSSGLAGGRDEQFF.

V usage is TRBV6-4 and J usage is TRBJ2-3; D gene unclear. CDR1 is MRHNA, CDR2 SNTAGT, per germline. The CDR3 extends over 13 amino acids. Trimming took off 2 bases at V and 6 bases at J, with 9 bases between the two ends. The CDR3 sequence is CASSDRAQDTQYF. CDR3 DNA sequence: TGTGCCAGCAGTGACCGGGCACAGGATACGCAGTATTTT.

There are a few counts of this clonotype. The CDR3 protein is CASQPGLGTGELFF. CDR3 DNA: TGTGCCAGTCAGCCGGGACTAGGAACCGGGGAGCTGTTTTTT. The genes are TRBV6-5 and TRBJ2-2; 8 nucleotides agree with TRBD2. Germline CDR1 reads MNHEY; CDR2 reads SVGAGI. With V trimmed by 9 bases and J by 5 bases, 8 bases remained unmatched. This CDR3 contains 14 residues.

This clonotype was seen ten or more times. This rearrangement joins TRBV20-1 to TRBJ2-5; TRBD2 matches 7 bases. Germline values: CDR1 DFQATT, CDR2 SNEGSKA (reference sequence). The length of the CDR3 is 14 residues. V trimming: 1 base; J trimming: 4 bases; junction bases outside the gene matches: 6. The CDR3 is CSARVESGIETQYF. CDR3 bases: TGCAGTGCTAGAGTTGAGAGCGGGATAGAGACCCAGTACTTC.

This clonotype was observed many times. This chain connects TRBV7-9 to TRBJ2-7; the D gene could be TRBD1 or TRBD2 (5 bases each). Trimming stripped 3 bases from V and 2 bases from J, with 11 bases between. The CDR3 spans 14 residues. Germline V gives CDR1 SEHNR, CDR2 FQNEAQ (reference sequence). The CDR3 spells CASSLGVSAYEQYF. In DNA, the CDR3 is TGTGCCAGCAGCTTGGGGGTGTCTGCCTACGAGCAGTACTTC.

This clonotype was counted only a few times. Here the CDR3 DNA reads TGCGCCAGCAGCTCTCCCCTAATAGGACTAGCGGACTACAATGAGCAGTTCTTC. Protein product: CASSSPLIGLADYNEQFF. The rearrangement uses TRBV5-1 and TRBJ2-1; 10 bases fit TRBD2. This CDR3 region has 18 residues. Germline values: CDR1 SGHRS, CDR2 YFSETQ. The V segment lost 3 bases and the J segment 3 bases; nucleotides outside the gene matches: 12.

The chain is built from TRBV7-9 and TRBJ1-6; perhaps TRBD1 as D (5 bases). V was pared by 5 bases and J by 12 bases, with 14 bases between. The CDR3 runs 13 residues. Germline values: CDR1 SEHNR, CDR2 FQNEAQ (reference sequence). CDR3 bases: TGTGCCAGCAGCCTAGACAGTTTCGGACCCCTCCACTTT. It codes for CASSLDSFGPLHF. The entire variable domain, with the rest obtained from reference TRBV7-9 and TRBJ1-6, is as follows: DTGVSQNPRHKITKRGQNVTFRCDPISEHNRLYWYRQTLGQGPEFLTYFQNEAQLEKSRLLSDRFSAERPKGSFSTLEIQRTEQGDSAMYLCASSLDSFGPLHFGNGTRLTVT.

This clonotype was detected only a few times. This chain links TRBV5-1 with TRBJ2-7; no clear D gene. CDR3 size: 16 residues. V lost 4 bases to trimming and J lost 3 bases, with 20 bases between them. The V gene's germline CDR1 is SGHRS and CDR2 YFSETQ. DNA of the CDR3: TGCGCCAGCAGCACTCCCAGGATGCTCCCCAACTACGAGCAGTACTTC. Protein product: CASSTPRMLPNYEQYF.